Given below is one T cell receptor (beta chain) in context. Antigen: not known. These data come from a study of T cell responses to AZD1222 COVID-19 vaccine. Study-wide context: Pooled samples include second doses given at about 4 or 12 weeks.

Overall study findings and caveats: The reported proportion of spike-specific TCRs targeting unmutated variant regions was nearly half. Seropositive AZD1222 recipients at baseline numbered only five or six. With dominance at 160-218 and 743-854, vaccine-associated CD4 TCRs spanned spike.

Libraries were prepared by immunoSEQ multiplex PCR; TCRdb keeps only in-frame clonotypes and omits some of them. In the table there are about 110,000 clones, about nine tenths of which are singletons. This TCR derives from an adult in good health. The sample was peripheral blood, taken on day 0 of AZD1222 vaccination.

The DNA of the CDR3 is TGTGCCAGCAGTAGACAAGGGGGGAACGCTTTCTTT. The encoded protein is CASSRQGGNAFF. The V call is TRBV6-5, the J call TRBJ1-1; tentative D call: TRBD1 (6 bases). CDR1 is MNHEY and CDR2 is SVGAGI in the germline V gene. V lost 5 bases and J lost 11, with 15 bases in between. The CDR3 loop spans 12 amino acids.